The clone carrying this T cell receptor beta chain was seen just once. This sample was included in a study of blood T cell repertoires in COVID-19. Assay used: immunoSEQ multiplex PCR; TCRdb lists only in-frame clones, some missing. The sample records roughly 120,000 clones, around 83% being singletons. V lost 5 bases and J 4 bases, leaving 10 bases between the germline ends. The CDR3 runs to 13 residues. Germline CDR1 and CDR2: KGHDR and SFDVKD. The rearrangement uses TRBV24-1 and TRBJ1-2; D is perhaps TRBD1 (5 bases). This receptor was obtained from a man in his sixties or seventies with acute or convalescent COVID-19. Sequenced sample: peripheral blood. The CDR3 region has the DNA TGTGCCACCAGTGCTAGGGGCGGCTATGGCTACACCTTC. Protein sequence: CATSARGGYGYTF.